This is a list of T cell receptor beta chains from one sample in a study of shared clonotypes between healthy human individuals. TCRdb keeps only in-frame clones here, not all; method: immunoSEQ multiplex PCR. The table has 2 million to 2.5 million clones, approximately 94% seen once. The sample consisted of naive CD4+ T cells from PBMCs. Every receptor here comes from a young man in good health. Some clones in this sample may be carry-over from other donors' samples. The CDR3 runs from the conserved cysteine through the conserved F or W.

v_call,cdr3_aa
TRBV15,CATSRDRGRAFEQYF
TRBV7-9,CASSLAVMNTEAFF
TRBV30,CAWSDGAGDEKLFF
TRBV5-6,CASSLAPQPGYEQYF
TRBV12-5,CASGQGGANVLTF
TRBV6-5,CASSRTRSTDTQYF
TRBV5-1,CASSFSSSNTGELFF
TRBV6-1,CASSGTGLTEQFF
TRBV29-1,CSVEGADEKLFF
TRBV5-1,CASSLGSGEFDTEAFF
TRBV4-1,CASRSSGTLTNEQFF
TRBV28,CASSSGQPLVGGYTF
TRBV30,CAWSVTGSNQPQHF
TRBV7-2,CASSLGLAGRGGTDTQYF
TRBV6-4,CASSRSGTTEQFF
TRBV9,CASSELAGGPYKDTGELFF
TRBV18,CASSPNIVGDTEAFF
TRBV10-3,CAISERSNQPQHF
TRBV5-1,CASSFGPSGANVLTF
TRBV9,CASSLFSGDTQYF
TRBV6-6,CASSYAVVPGYGYTF
TRBV4-3,CASSQERTGVFGNTIYF
TRBV9,CASSVSGTNYGYTF
TRBV7-3,CASSLTGSYNEQFF
TRBV7-2,CASSSPWDTQYF
TRBV28,CASSLWPTNEKLFF
TRBV5-1,CASSLAPAGSGRETQYF
TRBV9,CASSVAGQGGTEAFF
TRBV7-9,CETTNTGELFF
TRBV2,CASRGTSGSPDTQYF
TRBV27,CASSRIGAGEEKLFF
TRBV30,CAWSKAGRYEQYF
TRBV5-1,CASSSSIEAFF
TRBV6-1,CASSELVRNIYGYTF
TRBV5-1,CASSLGDQTDTQYF
TRBV30,CAWSLRDEQYF
TRBV10-3,CAISPDRLNQPQHF
TRBV27,CASSFGSNYGYTF
TRBV6-5,CASRRDRKNTEAFF
TRBV25-1,CASSGAGTGAYGYTF
TRBV5-1,CASSLEGSGRGEQYF
TRBV7-9,CASSLWGTGGTDTQYF
TRBV4-1,CASSQEQYGYTF
TRBV7-3,CASSRGLAGINEQFF
TRBV30,CAWRGEGDSYYGYTF
TRBV19,CASSIGLGSGANVLTF
TRBV21-1,CASSPRPGGTQYF
TRBV19,CASTQGNRDQPQHF
TRBV30,CAWSVRTSGSNEQFF
TRBV4-2,CASSQLGGRSSYNEQFF
TRBV30,CAWSVQAHTQYF